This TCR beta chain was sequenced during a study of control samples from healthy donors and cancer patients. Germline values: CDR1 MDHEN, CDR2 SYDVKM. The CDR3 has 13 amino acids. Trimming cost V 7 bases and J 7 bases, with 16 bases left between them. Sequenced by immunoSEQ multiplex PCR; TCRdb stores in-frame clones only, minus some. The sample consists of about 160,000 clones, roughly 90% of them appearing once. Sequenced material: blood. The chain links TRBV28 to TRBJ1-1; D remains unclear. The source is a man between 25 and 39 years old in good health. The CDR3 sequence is CASTSAGLLEAFF. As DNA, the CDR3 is TGTGCCAGCACGTCAGCAGGACTCCTTGAAGCTTTCTTT.